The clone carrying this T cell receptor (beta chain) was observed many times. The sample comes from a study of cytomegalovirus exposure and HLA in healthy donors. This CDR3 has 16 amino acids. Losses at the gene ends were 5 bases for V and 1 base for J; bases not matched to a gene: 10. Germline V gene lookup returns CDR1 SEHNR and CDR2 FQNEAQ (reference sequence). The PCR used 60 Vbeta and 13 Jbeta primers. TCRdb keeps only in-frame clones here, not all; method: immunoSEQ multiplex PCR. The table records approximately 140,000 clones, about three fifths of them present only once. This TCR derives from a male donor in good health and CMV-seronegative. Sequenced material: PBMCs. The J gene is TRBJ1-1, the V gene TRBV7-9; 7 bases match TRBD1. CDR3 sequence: CASSRPGGLRNTEAFF. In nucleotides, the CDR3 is TGTGCCAGCAGCCGACCAGGGGGGCTGAGGAACACTGAAGCTTTCTTT.